This T cell receptor (beta chain) was recorded in a study of blood T cell repertoires in COVID-19. The V segment lost 5 bases and the J segment 2 bases; nucleotides outside the gene matches: 6. The CDR3 length is 15 residues. Germline CDR1 is LNHDA and CDR2 is SQIVND (reference sequence). As processed by the authors: Amplification of reference gene primers provided the estimated nucleated cell counts. TCRdb's table, derived via immunoSEQ multiplex PCR, lists solely in-frame clones and lacks some. For V, J and clone size, that table is used; D and trimming come from the DNA. The sample consists of more than 150,000 clones, roughly 80% of them appearing once.

What was sequenced was peripheral blood. This chain joins TRBV19 and TRBJ2-7, with TRBD1 matching over 10 bases. This TCR was sampled from a human donor in a cohort sampled during active COVID-19. The CDR3 bases are TGTGCCAGTAGTCCCCGGGACAGGGGTCCCTACGAGCAGTACTTC. Amino acids: CASSPRDRGPYEQYF.